The 8 T cell receptor beta chains below all came from one sample that was sequenced in a study of CD8 T cells in Susac syndrome. RNA was extracted with the RNeasy kit, and a quantity of roughly 0.45 to 1 ug was reverse transcribed using random hexamers. TCRdb fed the immunoSEQ multiplex PCR reads into MiXCR, producing one record per CDR3 protein. The sample consists of 150,000 to 160,000 distinct CDR3 sequences, less than 97% of them appearing once. Sequencing was carried out using CD8+ T cells from PBMCs. The receptors here all came from a human donor with multiple sclerosis.

CDR3 region: CASSPGRYNEQFF. DNA of the CDR3: TGTGCCAGCAGCCCGGGGAGGTACAATGAGCAGTTCTTC. The chain is built from TRBV5-6 and TRBJ2-1; a weak D match, TRBD2 (6 bases). Per the germline V gene, CDR1 is SGHDT and CDR2 is YYEEEE. This CDR3 has 13 amino acids. V lost 4 bases to trimming and J lost 4 bases, with 9 bases between them. Drawing the rest from reference TRBV5-6 and TRBJ2-1, the complete variable domain is DAGVTQSPTHLIKTRGQQVTLRCSPKSGHDTVSWYQQALGQGPQFIFQYYEEEERQRGNFPDRFSGHQFPNYSSELNVNALLLGDSALYLCASSPGRYNEQFFGPGTRLTVL.

This chain uses TRBV30 with TRBJ1-1; D gene ambiguous. Germline CDR1 reads GTSNPN; CDR2 reads SVGIG (reference sequence). This CDR3 region has 12 residues. V lost 2 bases, J lost 3 bases, and 7 bases lay in between. The CDR3 reads CAWSYEDTEAFF. The CDR3 DNA follows: TGTGCCTGGAGTTACGAGGACACTGAAGCTTTCTTT.

The table lists this clonotype with a count of one. The V call is TRBV25-1, the J call TRBJ2-1; 9 positions match TRBD2. The germline CDR1 and CDR2 sequences are MGHDK and SYGVNS. This CDR3 has 16 residues. The V segment lost 4 bases and the J segment 4 bases; nucleotides outside the gene matches: 8. Here the CDR3 reads CASSVQSGGLYNEQFF. The CDR3 DNA sequence: TGTGCCAGCAGTGTCCAGAGCGGGGGGCTGTACAATGAGCAGTTCTTC.

V usage is TRBV9 and J usage is TRBJ2-1, with D tentatively TRBD2 (7 bases). Germline V gene sequence: CDR1 SGDLS, CDR2 YYNGEE. V lost 3 bases and J lost 0, with 13 bases in between. The CDR3 is 16 amino acids. The CDR3 region has the DNA TGTGCCAGCAGCGCGGGGGGCGATAGCTCCTACAATGAGCAGTTCTTC. It codes for CASSAGGDSSYNEQFF.

The chain has TRBV12-3 or TRBV12-4 and TRBJ1-1; D gene uncertain. The CDR3 runs to 11 residues. V lost 7 bases to trimming and J lost 3 bases, with 6 bases between them. CDR3 residues: CASKLDTEAFF. The CDR3, as DNA: TGTGCCAGCAAACTCGACACTGAAGCTTTCTTT.

This chain connects TRBV27 to TRBJ2-3, with TRBD2 matching over 11 bases. The germline V gene encodes CDR1 MNHEY and CDR2 SMNVEV (reference sequence). CDR3 size: 17 residues. The junction had 3 bases not matched to a gene; V was cut back by 0 bases and J by 1 base. The CDR3 protein is CASSLSLAGGGTDTQYF. As DNA, the CDR3 is TGTGCCAGCAGTTTATCTCTAGCGGGGGGCGGCACAGATACGCAGTATTTT.

This chain links TRBV29-1 with TRBJ2-3; 7 nucleotides agree with TRBD2. The J segment lost 2 bases and the V segment lost 5 bases, leaving 7 bases of the junction unmatched. Germline V lookup: CDR1 SQVTM, CDR2 ANQGSEA. This CDR3 comprises 14 residues. CDR3 DNA: TGCAGCGTTTTTGGCGGGGGTTACACAGATACGCAGTATTTT. It encodes CSVFGGGYTDTQYF.

This chain connects TRBV11-2 to TRBJ2-7; 11 bases align to TRBD2. Losses at the gene ends were 5 bases for V and 3 bases for J; bases not matched to a gene: 6. The CDR3 has 15 residues. Germline loops: CDR1 SGHAT, CDR2 FQNNGV. The CDR3 DNA follows: TGTGCCAGCAGCCCGGGACTAGCGGTGTTCTACGAGCAGTACGTC. Protein: CASSPGLAVFYEQYV.